This T cell receptor (beta chain) is drawn from a study of cytomegalovirus exposure and HLA in healthy donors. Study outcomes and limitations: Most sequenced TCRs were rare (though some public TCRs occurred in many donors). When analyzed later, a missense DCLRE1C variant was found to be linked to TCR beta V- and J-gene trimming. The authors excluded some V segments, including TRBV6-2 and TRBV6-3, as indistinguishable.

At the time of sampling, donors were nominally healthy, though unrecorded immune exposures were likely. Comment on this clone: Its antigen is not known.

Vbeta (60) and Jbeta (13) primers were used in the PCR. Clones were read by immunoSEQ multiplex PCR, and TCRdb kept only the in-frame ones, dropping some. The repertoire holds fewer than 70,000 clones, with around 72% as singletons. Germline loops: CDR1 SNHLY, CDR2 FYNNEI. The V and J ends lost 6 bases and 0 bases respectively, with 8 bases between them. This CDR3 is 13 amino acids long. The genes are TRBV2 and TRBJ1-1; D possibly corresponds to TRBD1 (5 bases). The sample comprised PBMCs. The receptor was derived from a male donor in good health and CMV-seropositive. CDR3 protein: CASRKDMNTEAFF. DNA of the CDR3: TGTGCCAGCAGAAAGGACATGAACACTGAAGCTTTCTTT.